This TCR beta chain stems from a study of blood T cell repertoires in COVID-19 (dated by TCRdb to 2019 to 2021). Context from the whole study: The collaborator samples originated in the United States, Italy and Spain and spanned the acute and convalescent phases of COVID-19. The repertoires were released in a freely available public database meant as a resource for research on the immune response to SARS-CoV-2. The prospective study material was composed of cDNA or gDNA derived from T cells, B-cell-depleted T cells, or PBMCs. The dataset comprised deeply sampled blood TCRbeta repertoires from subjects exposed to, actively infected with, or recovered from COVID-19. Sample metadata almost always included a de-identified subject ID, COVID-19 status, age in years and sex. HLA class I and class II types, where available, came from metadata supplied by the sample provider rather than from assay-based typing. Samples were obtained from the ongoing ImmuneRACE study (first 160 participants) and from 1,000 to 1,500 subjects provided by 6 global collaborators.

Study-level results and caveats: The amount of clinical and demographic metadata varied by source and participant and was provided uncurated.

TCRbeta CDR3 regions were amplified from genomic DNA using the immunoSEQ Assay, a bias-controlled multiplex PCR. Regarding the original processing steps: The number of nucleated cells in each sample was estimated by amplification of reference gene primers within the assay. To quantify the absolute abundance of each unique TCRbeta CDR3 rearrangement, sequence reads were collapsed and filtered. For each sample, productive Simpson clonality was calculated by taking the square root of Simpson's diversity index across productive rearrangements. The source is immuneACCESS, and TCRdb retained only in-frame sequences with V and J called. Part of the clones is not carried over; for the studies checked, unresolved V genes explain less than half of this, and the remainder is unexplained. V and J calls and clone size are copied from that table; D and trimming were computed from the DNA. Counted in this sample were about 55,000 clones; about four fifths of them appeared once. The biggest ten clones account for approximately 10% of the sample.

The CDR3 spans 16 residues, from the cysteine through the phenylalanine. Only CDR3 DNA is held: 48 bases, read in frame from base 1. Unmatched junction bases come to 11, with V trimmed by 4 bases and J by 7 bases. From the germline V gene, CDR1 is MNHNS and CDR2 is SASEGT. In Seattle, one collaborating source enrolled patients while the infection was active and tracked those patients longitudinally over the course of disease. Collaborating institutions collected whole blood in K2EDTA tubes following their own protocols. Collaborator samples were shipped for TCRbeta analysis as frozen whole blood, isolated PBMCs, or DNA extracted from either sample type. Comments on this clone: Its antigen is currently not known. Base quality data are lacking; no much larger clone is found one base away.

Sequencing was performed on peripheral blood. The V and J genes are TRBV6-1 and TRBJ2-1; 9 central nucleotides agree with TRBD2. The origin of this receptor is a man of 80 years or more with COVID-19, enrolled during active disease. The DNA reads TGTGCCAGCAGTGTTAGCGGGAGAGGGGAGGGGAATGAGCAGTTCTTC. Protein translation: CASSVSGRGEGNEQFF.